This entry lists 5 T cell receptor beta chains sequenced from one sample in a study of regulatory and conventional T cells in breast cancer (dated by TCRdb to the mid-2010s). Library method: PCR. TCRdb names Illumina MiSeq as the instrument used. Through fastp at Q25 and MiXCR, TCRdb rebuilt clones from the public reads, retaining in-frame beta chains. Here each entry gathers all rows of one CDR3 protein and keeps the most common genes and DNA. In all, the sample holds over 15,000 distinct CDR3 sequences, and around 30% of those were seen once. The ten largest account for 1.5% to 2% of the sample. Sequenced material: conventional T cells from blood. The source of these receptors is a female donor in good health.

The chain couples TRBV12-3 or TRBV12-4 to TRBJ2-7, with D perhaps TRBD1 (5 bases). The germline V and J ends were trimmed by 6 bases and 1 base, with 13 bases remaining between them. The CDR3 has 14 amino acids. This CDR3 reads CASSDSSLSYEQYF. In DNA form, the CDR3 reads TGTGCCAGCAGCGACAGTTCCCTTTCCTACGAGCAGTACTTC.

This clonotype was counted only a few times. CDR3 sequence: CASSSLAGGYNEQFF. In DNA form, the CDR3 reads TGTGCCAGCAGCTCCTTAGCGGGAGGCTACAATGAGCAGTTCTTC. The chain recombines TRBV7-2 with TRBJ2-1; TRBD2 agrees at 10 bases. V lost 4 bases, J lost 3 bases, and 3 bases stayed unmatched. CDR1 and CDR2 from the germline V gene are SGHTA and FQGNSA. CDR3 length: 15 amino acids. Full variable domain (missing parts from reference TRBV7-2 and TRBJ2-1): GAGVSQSPSNKVTEKGKDVELRCDPISGHTALYWYRQSLGQGLEFLIYFQGNSAPDKSGLPSDRFSAERTGGSVSTLTIQRTQQEDSAVYLCASSSLAGGYNEQFFGPGTRLTVL.

V gene TRBV20-1 combines with J gene TRBJ2-6; no reliable D call. From germline, CDR1 is DFQATT and CDR2 SNEGSKA (reference sequence). Trimming left V 3 bases short and J 1 base short, with 7 bases between. The CDR3 is 14 residues long. The DNA of the CDR3 is TGCAGTGCTAGTATCCGGTCTGGGGCCAACGTCCTGACTTTC. This sequence encodes CSASIRSGANVLTF.

The chain has TRBV6-1 and TRBJ2-7, with 8 bases aligning to TRBD2. The J segment lost 2 bases and the V segment lost 0 bases, leaving 3 bases of the junction unmatched. Germline CDR1 MNHNS, CDR2 SASEGT. This CDR3 contains 15 residues. CDR3 loop: CASSEASGGPYEQYF. The CDR3 DNA sequence: TGTGCCAGCAGTGAAGCAAGCGGGGGTCCCTACGAGCAGTACTTC.

This clonotype has just a few counts. V and J are TRBV20-1 and TRBJ1-6; 8 nucleotides match TRBD1. The CDR3 runs 14 residues. V shed 5 bases, J shed 10 bases, and the junction held 10 bases outside the gene matches. Germline V CDR1 and CDR2: DFQATT, SNEGSKA (reference sequence). The CDR3, as DNA: TGCAGTGCTGGCGAGGACAGGGCCTACTCACCCCTCCACTTT. It translates to CSAGEDRAYSPLHF.